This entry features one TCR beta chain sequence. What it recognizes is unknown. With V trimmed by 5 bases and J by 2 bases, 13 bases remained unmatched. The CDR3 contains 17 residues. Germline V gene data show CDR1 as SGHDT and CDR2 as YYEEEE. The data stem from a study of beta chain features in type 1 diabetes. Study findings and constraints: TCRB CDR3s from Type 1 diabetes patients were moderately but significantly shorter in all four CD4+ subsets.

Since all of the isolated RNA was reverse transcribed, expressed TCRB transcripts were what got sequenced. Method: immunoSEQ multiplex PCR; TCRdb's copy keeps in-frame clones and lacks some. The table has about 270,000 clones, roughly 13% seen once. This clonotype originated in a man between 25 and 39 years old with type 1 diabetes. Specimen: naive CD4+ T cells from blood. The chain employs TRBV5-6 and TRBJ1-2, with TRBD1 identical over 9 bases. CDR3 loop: CASRQVRDRVPNYGYTF. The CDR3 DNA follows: TGTGCCAGCAGACAGGTCCGGGACAGGGTCCCCAACTATGGCTACACCTTC.